Here is one T cell receptor beta chain with its context. The antigen remains unidentified. V was clipped by 8 bases and J by 3 bases, with 10 bases between them. Germline CDR1 SEHNR, CDR2 FQNEAQ (reference sequence). The CDR3 spans 12 residues. These data are taken from a study of cytomegalovirus exposure and HLA in healthy donors. The primer mix had 60 Vbeta and 13 Jbeta primers. Sequenced by immunoSEQ multiplex PCR; TCRdb stores in-frame clones only, minus some. Here the sample spans under 150,000 clones, roughly four fifths being singletons. Study conclusions and caveats: A few V segments could not be told apart, such as TRBV6-2 and TRBV6-3, and were left out.

The clonotype comes from a male donor in good health and CMV-seronegative. Sequenced input: PBMCs. V gene TRBV7-9 combines with J gene TRBJ1-1, with TRBD1 as a possible D gene (6 bases). The chain's CDR3 is CASRGGDTEAFF. CDR3 DNA sequence: TGTGCCAGCCGCGGGGGCGACACTGAAGCTTTCTTT.